The 32 T cell receptor beta chains in this list originate from one sample, sequenced in a study of T cells after yellow fever vaccination. TCRdb re-derived calls from the 5' RACE reads in MiXCR, one entry per CDR3 protein. Of some 300,000 distinct CDR3 sequences detected, 8.1% appear once; the ten largest clones hold approximately 18%. This specimen was PBMCs, taken approximately 47 days after the first yellow fever vaccination. The receptors here all came from a man aged 18 to 29 who received the YFV17D yellow fever vaccine.

This clonotype was detected only a few times. The V gene is TRBV10-3, the J gene TRBJ1-4; 8 bases map to TRBD1. Germline V lookup: CDR1 ENHRY, CDR2 SYGVKD. CDR3 length equals 16 residues. The V segment lost 5 bases and the J segment 8 bases; nucleotides outside the gene matches: 13. In DNA form, the CDR3 reads TGTGCCATCAGTTCTTCTATACAGGGGGGGCGCGAAAAACTGTTTTTT. Translating gives CAISSSIQGGREKLFF.

The gene calls are TRBV7-2 and TRBJ2-6, with unresolved D. V was trimmed by 0 bases and J by 4 bases, leaving 4 bases between them. This CDR3 is 14 amino acids long. The germline CDR1 and CDR2 sequences are SGHTA and FQGNSA. The CDR3 sequence: CASSLAYGANVLTF. CDR3 sequence (DNA): TGTGCCAGCAGCTTAGCCTACGGGGCCAACGTCCTGACTTTC.

This clonotype was observed many times. The chain uses TRBV28 and TRBJ2-4; D may be TRBD2 (6 bases). Germline loops: CDR1 MDHEN, CDR2 SYDVKM. The V and J ends lost 2 bases and 7 bases respectively, with 15 bases between them. The CDR3 sequence is 15 residues long. CDR3 sequence: CASSLRSGGGNIQYF. The CDR3 region has the DNA TGTGCCAGCAGTTTACGGTCCGGAGGAGGGAACATTCAGTACTTC.

This clonotype was picked up a small number of times. The genes are TRBV11-3 and TRBJ1-5; 9 bases line up with TRBD1. V lost 1 base and J lost 6; bases outside the gene matches: 13. The CDR3 covers 18 residues. Per the germline V gene, CDR1 is SGHNT and CDR2 is YENEEA. This CDR3 is CASSLVVVTGGWSQPQHF. Written as DNA, the CDR3 is TGTGCCAGCAGCTTAGTCGTGGTGACAGGGGGGTGGAGTCAGCCCCAGCATTTT.

The V and J genes are TRBV7-9 and TRBJ2-7, with a tentative D call TRBD2 (7 bases). Trimming shortened V by 5 bases and J by 3 bases, and 14 bases separated the two germline ends. This CDR3 has 14 residues. Germline CDR1 and CDR2: SEHNR and FQNEAQ (reference sequence). DNA for the CDR3: TGTGCCAGCAGCCCGGGGGGCAGGGGCTACGAGCAGTACTTC. Encoded protein: CASSPGGRGYEQYF.

This clonotype was recorded at least ten times. The chain couples TRBV20-1 to TRBJ1-5; D remains unclear. Trimming stripped 2 bases from V and 0 bases from J, with 11 bases between. The CDR3 sequence is 15 residues long. From germline, CDR1 is DFQATT and CDR2 SNEGSKA (reference sequence). CDR3 residues: CSARSMEGSNQPQHF. DNA of the CDR3: TGCAGTGCTAGATCCATGGAGGGTAGCAATCAGCCCCAGCATTTT.

The chain uses TRBV7-9 and TRBJ2-7; either TRBD1 or TRBD2 may fit D (5 bases each). V lost 5 bases, J lost 5 bases, and 13 bases lay in between. CDR3 size: 13 residues. CDR1 SEHNR and CDR2 FQNEAQ come from the germline V gene (reference sequence). The CDR3 DNA follows: TGTGCCAGCAGCGGGACGAACACTGACGAGCAGTACGTC. Protein product: CASSGTNTDEQYV.

V gene TRBV19 combines with J gene TRBJ1-5; 8 nucleotides match TRBD1. Germline CDR1 and CDR2: LNHDA and SQIVND (reference sequence). V lost 10 bases to trimming and J lost 2 bases; unmatched junction nucleotides: 10. This CDR3 is 15 amino acids long. CDR3 amino acids: CATQGATFRNQPQHF. CDR3 bases: TGTGCCACTCAGGGGGCCACCTTTCGCAATCAGCCCCAGCATTTT.

The gene calls are TRBV27 and TRBJ2-5, with no clear D. Germline assignment: CDR1 MNHEY and CDR2 SMNVEV (reference sequence). The CDR3 consists of 18 residues. V lost 3 bases and J lost 4, with 24 bases in between. CDR3 amino acids: CASSFTFGRNYLGETQYF. The DNA of the CDR3 is TGTGCCAGCAGTTTTACCTTTGGCAGAAACTACCTTGGAGAGACCCAGTACTTC.

The J gene is TRBJ2-5, the V gene TRBV20-1; D perhaps matches TRBD2 (7 bases). CDR1 is DFQATT and CDR2 is SNEGSKA in the germline V gene (reference sequence). Trimming removed 7 bases at V and 5 bases at J, with 29 bases between. This CDR3 has 17 residues. CDR3 residues: CSDRDRGGDYILETQYF. CDR3 DNA: TGCAGTGATCGAGATAGGGGGGGGGACTACATTCTGGAGACCCAGTACTTC.

This clonotype was counted only a few times. V gene TRBV15 combines with J gene TRBJ2-1; D is unresolved. Germline V gene sequence: CDR1 LNHNV, CDR2 YYDKDF (reference sequence). The V end lost 0 bases, the J end lost 7 bases, and 4 bases lay between the germline ends. There are 12 residues in the CDR3. The CDR3, as DNA: TGTGCCACCAGCAGAGATTTAAATGAGCAGTTCTTC. Its protein is CATSRDLNEQFF. The full variable domain, rest sourced from reference TRBV15 and TRBJ2-1, is DAMVIQNPRYQVTQFGKPVTLSCSQTLNHNVMYWYQQKSSQAPKLLFHYYDKDFNNEADTPDNFQSRRPNTSFCFLDIRSPGLGDTAMYLCATSRDLNEQFFGPGTRLTVL.

This clonotype was counted only a few times. This chain connects TRBV4-2 to TRBJ2-5, with 8 bases that match TRBD1. Germline V CDR1 and CDR2: LGHNA, YNFKEQ. V dropped 1 base and J dropped 5; count of bases not matched to a gene: 6. CDR3 length equals 15 residues. The CDR3 region is CASSQGDRGGETQYF. The CDR3 DNA reads as TGTGCCAGCAGCCAAGGAGACAGGGGAGGCGAGACCCAGTACTTC.

The gene calls are TRBV6-2 or TRBV6-3 and TRBJ2-3; maybe TRBD2 (6 bases). V was trimmed by 6 bases and J by 10 bases, leaving 17 bases between them. Germline CDR1 is MNHEY and CDR2 is SVGEGT. The CDR3 is 13 amino acids. Here the CDR3 DNA reads TGTGCCAGCAGGCGACTAGGGGTTGCTGCGCAGTATTTT. The encoded protein is CASRRLGVAAQYF.

In this sample, this clonotype turned up a few times. The chain recombines TRBV6-2 or TRBV6-3 with TRBJ1-2; D uncertain. The germline CDR1 and CDR2 sequences are MNHEY and SVGEGT. V lost 5 bases to trimming and J lost 4 bases, with 5 bases between them. The CDR3 consists of 11 residues. This CDR3 reads CASSQIYGYTF. The DNA of the CDR3 is TGTGCCAGCAGTCAGATCTATGGCTACACCTTC.

The sample holds a few counts of this clonotype. The rearrangement uses TRBV6-5 and TRBJ2-7; D remains unclear. From germline, CDR1 is MNHEY and CDR2 SVGAGI. Trimming left V 8 bases short and J 6 bases short, with 11 bases between. The CDR3 is made up of 11 amino acids. The CDR3 here is CASRHKGEQYF. DNA for the CDR3: TGTGCCAGCCGTCATAAGGGCGAGCAGTACTTC.

Here the CDR3 reads CASSQRRGLRTEAFF. The CDR3 nucleotides read TGTGCCAGCAGCCAACGGCGGGGTTTGAGGACTGAAGCTTTCTTT. V and J are TRBV3-1 and TRBJ1-1; D is ambiguous. V gave up 2 bases and J gave up 5 bases, with 15 bases separating them. The V gene's germline CDR1 is LGHDT and CDR2 YNNKEL (reference sequence). The CDR3 is made up of 15 amino acids.

The sample holds a few counts of this clonotype. The chain couples TRBV12-3 or TRBV12-4 to TRBJ1-1, with 11 positions matching TRBD1. J was trimmed by 6 bases and V by 5 bases; bases with no gene match: 5. This CDR3 is 14 amino acids long. The CDR3 reads CASSPQDRGPEAFF. CDR3 in DNA: TGTGCCAGCAGTCCGCAGGACAGGGGGCCTGAAGCTTTCTTT.

The sample holds a few counts of this clonotype. The V and J genes are TRBV4-1 and TRBJ2-3, with D perhaps matching TRBD2 (6 bases). Germline V gives CDR1 MGHRA, CDR2 YSYEKL. The CDR3 totals 14 residues. Trimming removed 1 base from V and 6 bases from J, with 11 bases in between. Here the CDR3 DNA reads TGCGCCAGCAGCCAAGGGGACTCTGGGGATACGCAGTATTTT. This translates into CASSQGDSGDTQYF.

This clonotype was counted between two and nine times. The chain combines TRBV7-2 with TRBJ2-7, with TRBD2 matching over 9 bases. The CDR3 is made up of 16 amino acids. CDR1 and CDR2 (germline): SGHTA, FQGNSA. V was clipped by 5 bases and J by 9 bases; unmatched bases: 17. The CDR3 sequence is CASSRVLAGVLRVQYF. For the CDR3, the DNA is TGTGCCAGCAGCCGGGTACTAGCGGGTGTCCTACGAGTGCAGTACTTC.

The gene calls are TRBV24-1 and TRBJ2-3; no reliable D call. The V and J ends lost 6 bases and 2 bases respectively, with 14 bases between them. CDR1 KGHDR and CDR2 SFDVKD come from the germline V gene. This CDR3 region has 15 residues. The CDR3 DNA follows: TGTGCCACCAGTTTAGGCAGGACCTACACAGATACGCAGTATTTT. As protein: CATSLGRTYTDTQYF.

The CDR3 DNA reads as TGTGCCAGCAGCGCCGGAACAATTCTAGCGGGGGGAGAAGAGACCCAGTACTTC. Amino acid sequence: CASSAGTILAGGEETQYF. This chain links TRBV9 with TRBJ2-5, with 11 bases identical to TRBD2. J lost 3 bases, V lost 3 bases, and 13 bases had no gene match. Germline V gene sequence: CDR1 SGDLS, CDR2 YYNGEE. The CDR3 extends over 18 amino acids.

The chain is built from TRBV7-6 and TRBJ2-3; 7 bases fit TRBD2. The junction had 6 bases not matched to a gene; V was cut back by 4 bases and J by 5 bases. Germline V CDR1 and CDR2: SGHVS, FNYEAQ. This CDR3 comprises 14 residues. The CDR3 nucleotides are TGTGCCAGCAGCTCGGGGACGGGGGGAGATACGCAGTATTTT. This gives the protein CASSSGTGGDTQYF. The full variable domain, in which reference TRBV7-6 and TRBJ2-3 provide the parts outside the CDR3, is GAGVSQSPRYKVTKRGQDVALRCDPISGHVSLYWYRQALGQGPEFLTYFNYEAQQDKSGLPNDRFSAERPEGSISTLTIQRTEQRDSAMYRCASSSGTGGDTQYFGPGTRLTVL.

This clonotype was seen a few times. The chain combines TRBV12-3 or TRBV12-4 with TRBJ2-3; no clear D gene. V lost 6 bases and J lost 2, with 12 bases in between. The CDR3 spans 14 residues. The chain's CDR3 is CASRPGSDTDTQYF. DNA for the CDR3: TGTGCCAGCAGACCTGGTTCTGACACAGATACGCAGTATTTT.

The DNA of the CDR3 is TGTGCCAGCAGCCCGGGACAGGGGGCGGAGGAACGTGAAAAACTGTTTTTT. As protein: CASSPGQGAEEREKLFF. The chain uses TRBV4-2 and TRBJ1-4, with 12 bases lining up with TRBD1. The CDR3 runs to 17 residues. V gave up 4 bases and J gave up 7 bases; unmatched junction bases: 10. Germline V gene lookup returns CDR1 LGHNA and CDR2 YNFKEQ.

This clonotype was picked up many times. The chain employs TRBV12-3 or TRBV12-4 and TRBJ1-1; D call uncertain. The CDR3 sequence is 11 residues long. Deletions cut 10 bases from V and 5 bases from J, with 11 bases between. CDR3 nucleotides: TGTGCCATAGCGGGGTTTACTGAAGCTTTCTTT. It encodes CAIAGFTEAFF.

The J gene is TRBJ2-5, the V gene TRBV7-2, with D tentatively TRBD1 (7 bases). V was pared by 3 bases and J by 3 bases, with 11 bases between. Per germline, CDR1 SGHTA and CDR2 FQGNSA. This CDR3 has 14 residues. CDR3 residues: CASSFSRGEETQYF. CDR3 coding DNA: TGTGCCAGCAGCTTTAGCAGGGGGGAAGAGACCCAGTACTTC.

The V call is TRBV20-1, the J call TRBJ1-1, with a tentative D call TRBD1 (5 bases). V lost 0 bases, J lost 7 bases, and 12 bases lay in between. This CDR3 spans 13 amino acids. Per the germline V gene, CDR1 is DFQATT and CDR2 is SNEGSKA (reference sequence). The CDR3 DNA reads TGCAGTGCTAGAGATGTGAGGGGCGTTGAAGCTTTCTTT. It translates to CSARDVRGVEAFF.

The chain uses TRBV7-3 and TRBJ2-3, with TRBD2 matching over 10 bases. CDR1 is SGHTA, CDR2 FQGTGA, per germline. The V gene end was trimmed by 4 bases and the J gene end by 2 bases; junction bases not matched to a gene: 3. The CDR3 is 15 amino acids. The CDR3 loop reads CASSYLAGATDTQYF. CDR3 DNA: TGTGCCAGCAGCTACCTAGCGGGGGCCACAGATACGCAGTATTTT.

This clonotype was detected only a few times. The J gene is TRBJ1-1, the V gene TRBV12-3 or TRBV12-4; D is perhaps TRBD1 (5 bases). The V end lost 7 bases, the J end lost 0 bases, and 9 bases lay between the germline ends. This CDR3 is 13 amino acids long. CDR3: CASTGHMNTEAFF. The CDR3 bases are TGTGCCAGCACAGGGCATATGAACACTGAAGCTTTCTTT.

This clonotype turned up a few times. The genes are TRBV4-3 and TRBJ1-4, with a tentative D call TRBD1 (6 bases). This CDR3 spans 16 amino acids. Per the germline V gene, CDR1 is LGHNA and CDR2 is YSLEER. Trimming shortened V by 6 bases and J by 0 bases, and 14 bases separated the two germline ends. CDR3 DNA sequence: TGCGCCAGCAGGGGGGAGTACAGGGCAACTAATGAAAAACTGTTTTTT. It translates to CASRGEYRATNEKLFF.

The V call is TRBV20-1, the J call TRBJ1-2; no reliable D call. V was clipped by 5 bases and J by 10 bases, with 8 bases between them. The CDR3 totals 9 residues. The germline V gene has CDR1 DFQATT and CDR2 SNEGSKA (reference sequence). CDR3 DNA sequence: TGCAGTGCTCTCCTTTACTACACCTTC. Translating it yields CSALLYYTF.

This clonotype was observed a few times. The rearrangement uses TRBV4-2 and TRBJ2-3, with no clear D. The CDR3 spans 14 residues. Germline V lookup: CDR1 LGHNA, CDR2 YNFKEQ. V was trimmed by 0 bases and J by 10 bases, leaving 14 bases between them. The CDR3 protein is CASSQEGREIAQYF. Written as DNA, the CDR3 is TGTGCCAGCAGCCAAGAAGGGCGTGAGATTGCGCAGTATTTT.